This T cell receptor beta chain appears in the sequencing data of a study of T-cell reconstitution after alpha-beta-depleted transplantation in children. This CDR3 has 16 residues. The germline gives CDR1 SGHNT, CDR2 YYREEE (reference sequence). The ends were cut back, 5 bases at V and 1 base at J, with 15 bases in the middle. This clonotype was seen many times. As yet, its antigen is unknown. Study-level points and caveats: T-cell numbers and diversity, one year after transplant, stemmed largely from T cells that were newly produced. Reportedly, alpha-beta T cells present about two months post-transplant originated from several hundred expanded clones of graft origin. After transplant, high TCRbeta diversity at day 60 in some patients arose from surviving recipient T cells and thymic progenitors.

It was with unique molecular identifiers that the TCRbeta library was prepared. TCRdb fed the PCR reads into MiXCR, producing one record per CDR3 protein. In the table there are about a million distinct CDR3 sequences, roughly 31% of which are singletons. The chain has TRBV5-4 and TRBJ2-2, with D maybe TRBD2 (7 bases). Sample: PBMCs, mostly from graft donor cells, taken 360 days after TCRalphabeta/CD19-depleted stem cell transplant. The clonotype originates from a boy under two years old who had a stem cell transplant for SCID, so the T cells may come from the graft donor. Written as DNA, the CDR3 is TGTGCCAGCAGTTCCCAAAGGGGGGGGAACACCGGGGAGCTGTTTTTT. Protein: CASSSQRGGNTGELFF. Using reference TRBV5-4 and TRBJ2-2 for the parts outside the CDR3, the full variable domain is ETGVTQSPTHLIKTRGQQVTLRCSSQSGHNTVSWYQQALGQGPQFIFQYYREEENGRGNFPPRFSGLQFPNYSSELNVNALELDDSALYLCASSSQRGGNTGELFFGEGSRLTVL.